Each of the 11 T cell receptor beta chains below was sequenced from the same sample in a study of blood T cells in healthy people across ages (dated by TCRdb to 2014 to 2015). The library was built by means of 5' RACE. Sequencing was carried out with an Illumina HiSeq 2500. A second PCR of roughly 6 to 12 cycles was run with a J-beta primer mix and a sample-barcoded 5' primer. TCRdb reran the public reads through fastp at Q25 and MiXCR, keeping productive beta chains. CDR3 protein sequences are deduplicated, and each keeps its most common genes and DNA. This sample gives approximately 900,000 distinct CDR3 sequences in total; under 35% of them show up just once. The top ten clones comprise more than 8.5% of the sample. The same data also contributed to another study, on T cells of mothers and their children.

The sample comprised blood. The receptor set was obtained from a woman in her 40s in good health.

In the case of this clonotype: Sequence at one end of the junction differs from germline and may be a read error. The rearrangement uses TRBV7-6 and TRBJ1-4; perhaps TRBD1 as D (6 bases). The germline V gene has CDR1 SGHVS and CDR2 FNYEAQ. There are 16 residues in the CDR3. CDR3 protein: CVSSQSTGRGNEKLFF. The CDR3 nucleotides are TGTGTCAGCAGCCAATCAACAGGGAGGGGGAATGAAAAACTGTTTTTT.

The table lists this clonotype with a few counts. The J gene is TRBJ1-2, the V gene TRBV6-1; unclear D gene. The CDR3 length is 14 residues. Germline values: CDR1 MNHNS, CDR2 SASEGT. V lost 1 base, J lost 3 bases, and 9 bases lay in between. This chain's CDR3 is CASSEDGIYYGYTF. The CDR3 DNA reads as TGTGCCAGCAGTGAAGACGGAATTTACTATGGCTACACCTTC.

This clonotype was seen more than once but under ten times. The rearrangement uses TRBV18 and TRBJ1-5; 8 bases fit TRBD1. V was clipped by 5 bases and J by 6 bases; unmatched bases: 3. From germline, CDR1 is KGHSH and CDR2 LQKENI. CDR3 length equals 13 residues. CDR3 in amino acids: CASSGDRSQPQHF. The DNA for the CDR3 is TGTGCCAGCTCAGGGGACAGGAGTCAGCCCCAGCATTTT.

The rearrangement uses TRBV7-2 and TRBJ1-2; 12 nucleotides agree with TRBD1. Germline loops: CDR1 SGHTA, CDR2 FQGNSA. V lost 6 bases to trimming and J lost 7 bases; unmatched junction nucleotides: 9. The CDR3 is 15 residues long. The chain's CDR3 is CASRGQGAAHCGYTF. The CDR3 coding sequence is TGTGCCAGCAGGGGACAGGGGGCGGCGCACTGTGGCTACACCTTC. Using reference TRBV7-2 and TRBJ1-2 for the parts outside the CDR3, the full variable domain is GAGVSQSPSNKVTEKGKDVELRCDPISGHTALYWYRQSLGQGLEFLIYFQGNSAPDKSGLPSDRFSAERTGGSVSTLTIQRTQQEDSAVYLCASRGQGAAHCGYTFGSGTRLTVV.

This clonotype was seen ten or more times. This chain connects TRBV11-2 to TRBJ2-1; the D is unclear. Germline CDR1 is SGHAT and CDR2 is FQNNGV. CDR3 size: 16 residues. Deletions cut 2 bases from V and 0 bases from J, with 11 bases between. Written as DNA, the CDR3 is TGTGCCAGCAGCTTACAGGCTCCGAGCTCCTACAATGAGCAGTTCTTC. Its protein product is CASSLQAPSSYNEQFF.

Turning to this clonotype: A read error may be the cause here, since a much bigger clone is one base away. The V call is TRBV7-3, the J call TRBJ2-5; 7 bases fit TRBD1. V dropped 2 bases and J dropped 5; count of bases not matched to a gene: 11. Germline loops: CDR1 SGHTA, CDR2 FQGTGA. CDR3 length: 16 amino acids. The CDR3 coding sequence is TGTGCCAGCAGCTTAGCTGGGACAGCGGCAAGGGAGACCCAGTACTTC. Encoded protein: CASSLAGTAARETQYF.

A note on this clonotype: The junction does not match germline at one end; this may be a read error. The chain uses TRBV7-2 and TRBJ2-3; D not resolved. The CDR3 extends over 12 amino acids. Germline lookup yields CDR1 SGHTA and CDR2 FQGNSA. This CDR3 is CASSSNTDTRYF. In DNA, the CDR3 is TGTGCCAGCAGCTCTAATACAGATACGCGGTATTTT.

This clonotype occurred a few times. The V call is TRBV4-2, the J call TRBJ2-2; D is unresolved. The germline V and J ends were trimmed by 0 bases and 6 bases, with 11 bases remaining between them. The CDR3 loop spans 15 amino acids. Germline CDR1 reads LGHNA; CDR2 reads YNFKEQ. This chain's CDR3 is CASSQEMSIAGELFF. For the CDR3, the DNA is TGTGCCAGCAGCCAAGAAATGTCAATAGCCGGGGAGCTGTTTTTT.

The chain combines TRBV20-1 with TRBJ1-3, with 7 nucleotides matching TRBD1. With 4 bases clipped from V and 4 bases from J, the junction kept 7 bases outside the gene matches. The CDR3 spans 14 residues. CDR1 is DFQATT, CDR2 SNEGSKA, per germline (reference sequence). The CDR3 nucleotides read TGCAGTGCTACACCCGGACAGGCCGGAAACACCATATATTTT. It codes for CSATPGQAGNTIYF.

This rearrangement joins TRBV5-1 to TRBJ2-3; 7 nucleotides line up with TRBD2. This CDR3 contains 16 residues. CDR1 and CDR2 (germline): SGHRS, YFSETQ. V lost 5 bases to trimming and J lost 3 bases; unmatched junction nucleotides: 12. The CDR3 DNA is TGCGCCAGCAGTTATATTCCGGGACTAACGACAGATACGCAGTATTTT. Translated, it gives CASSYIPGLTTDTQYF.

As regards this clonotype: A clone one base away is much larger, so this may be a read error. The chain employs TRBV4-1 and TRBJ2-1; D gene ambiguous. Looked up from germline, CDR1 is MGHRA and CDR2 is YSYEKL. The CDR3 is made up of 13 amino acids. The CDR3: CAGSQVIYNEQFF. CDR3 DNA: TGCGCCGGCAGCCAAGTGATATACAATGAGCAGTTCTTC.